Shown below are 5 T cell receptor beta chains from a single sample sequenced in a study of vaccination and CD4 T cells after COVID-19. The Oncomine TCR Beta short-read assay was applied to DNA of cultured CD4+ T cells. Using its own MiXCR run on the PCR reads, TCRdb lists one record per CDR3 protein. Here the sample spans more than 20,000 distinct CDR3 sequences, over 40% being singletons. The antigens these receptors bind are not known. Treatment: approximately 11-day PBMC culture with coronavirus spike peptide pools or control peptides (ViraFEST assay). Sequencing was carried out using CD4+ T cells from blood, cultured in vitro. The receptors were sampled from a human donor who had recovered from COVID-19.

This chain joins TRBV9 and TRBJ2-2, with D uncertain. Germline assignment: CDR1 SGDLS and CDR2 YYNGEE. The germline V and J ends were trimmed by 4 bases and 6 bases, with 13 bases remaining between them. The CDR3 is 14 amino acids. CDR3 in amino acids: CASSPTTFSGELFF. The CDR3, as DNA: TGTGCCAGCAGCCCAACGACCTTCTCCGGGGAGCTGTTTTTT.

This chain uses TRBV25-1 with TRBJ2-5, with D perhaps TRBD2 (5 bases). Trimming shortened V by 8 bases and J by 5 bases, and 15 bases separated the two germline ends. Germline CDR1 is MGHDK and CDR2 is SYGVNS. This CDR3 is built from 13 residues. DNA of the CDR3: TGTGCCAGCGGACCGTCGGGGTTGGAGACCCAGTACTTC. Amino acids: CASGPSGLETQYF.

This chain uses TRBV4-2 with TRBJ1-6; no clear D. The CDR3 contains 16 residues. V was pared by 0 bases and J by 5 bases, with 11 bases between. Germline V lookup: CDR1 LGHNA, CDR2 YNFKEQ. For the CDR3, the DNA is TGTGCCAGCAGCCAAGATCCCGGACGGAATAATTCACCCCTCCACTTT. Amino acids: CASSQDPGRNNSPLHF.

The genes are TRBV27 and TRBJ1-2, with TRBD1 identical over 10 bases. CDR1 is MNHEY and CDR2 is SMNVEV in the germline V gene (reference sequence). This CDR3 comprises 14 residues. The ends lost 3 bases at V and 4 bases at J; junction bases unmatched: 2. CDR3 nucleotide sequence: TGTGCCAGCAGTTTGGACAGGGGGGGCTATGGCTACACCTTC. Translated: CASSLDRGGYGYTF.

Only a few counts were recorded for this clonotype. V gene TRBV6-2 or TRBV6-3 combines with J gene TRBJ1-1; 11 bases line up with TRBD1. V trimming: 6 bases; J trimming: 7 bases; junction bases outside the gene matches: 7. In germline, CDR1 is MNHEY, CDR2 SVGEGT. The CDR3 covers 14 residues. CDR3 loop: CASSSRDRGIEAFF. CDR3 DNA sequence: TGTGCCAGCAGCTCTCGGGACAGGGGGATTGAAGCTTTCTTT.